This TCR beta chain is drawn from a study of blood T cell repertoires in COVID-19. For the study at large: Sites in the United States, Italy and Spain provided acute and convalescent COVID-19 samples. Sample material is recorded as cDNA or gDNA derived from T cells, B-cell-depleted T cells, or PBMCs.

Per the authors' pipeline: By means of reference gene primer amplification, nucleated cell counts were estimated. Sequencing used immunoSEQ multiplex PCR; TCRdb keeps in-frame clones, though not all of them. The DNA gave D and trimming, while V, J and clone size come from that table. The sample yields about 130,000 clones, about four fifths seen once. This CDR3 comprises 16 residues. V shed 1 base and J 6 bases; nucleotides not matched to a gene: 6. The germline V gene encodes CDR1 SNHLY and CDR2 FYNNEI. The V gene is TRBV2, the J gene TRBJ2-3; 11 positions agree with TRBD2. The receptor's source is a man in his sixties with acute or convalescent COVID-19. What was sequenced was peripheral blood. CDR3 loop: CASSEVSGRATDTQYF. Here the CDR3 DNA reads TGTGCCAGCAGTGAAGTTAGCGGGAGGGCCACGGATACGCAGTATTTT.